The present T cell receptor (beta chain) was sequenced within a study of shared clonotypes between healthy human individuals. Broader study findings: All-four-donor shared clonotypes had higher generation probabilities than non-shared clonotypes did. Measured sharing among donors was expected to vary with sequencing depth.

Germline V gene data show CDR1 as ENHRY and CDR2 as SYGVKD. The CDR3 covers 12 residues. V lost 0 bases, J lost 6 bases, and 4 bases lay in between. This clone occurred many times. The antigen is undetermined. Other nucleotide sequences in the sample specify the same CDR3. Clones were sequenced by immunoSEQ multiplex PCR, and TCRdb holds only the in-frame ones, with some missing. The table lists about 990,000 clones, 70% to 80% of them singletons. The rearrangement uses TRBV10-3 and TRBJ2-3; D unresolved. Sequencing input: memory CD4+ T cells from PBMCs. As for subset: CD45RA-negative fraction. The receptor's source is a man between 18 and 35 years old in good health. Some clones in this sample may be carry-over from other donors' samples. CDR3 DNA sequence: TGTGCCATCAGTGAGTCGAGGGATACGCAGTATTTT. Protein sequence: CAISESRDTQYF.